The 3 T cell receptor beta chains reported below all come from one sample, sequenced in a study of T-cell reconstitution after alpha-beta-depleted transplantation in children. A TCRbeta library incorporating unique molecular identifiers was prepared. TCRdb independently ran MiXCR on the PCR reads; one entry per CDR3 protein. Counted here are fewer than 1 million distinct CDR3 sequences, 16% occurring once; the ten biggest clones make up just under 5%. The specimen comprised PBMCs, mostly from graft donor cells, sampled 360 days after TCRalphabeta/CD19-depleted stem cell transplant. The origin of the receptors is a male patient between 5 and 17 years old who had a stem cell transplant for acute lymphoblastic leukemia, so the T cells may come from the graft donor.

The chain uses TRBV15 and TRBJ2-5; no definite D call. This CDR3 region has 11 residues. Looked up from germline, CDR1 is LNHNV and CDR2 is YYDKDF (reference sequence). Deletions cut 0 bases from V and 7 bases from J, with 3 bases between. CDR3 sequence (DNA): TGTGCCACCAGCAGAGATGGGACCCAGTACTTC. This encodes CATSRDGTQYF.

The chain links TRBV22-1 to TRBJ2-1; TRBD1, the table's D call, lacks a check against the DNA. TRBV22-1 is assigned pseudogene status. CDR3 length equals 15 residues. CDR3 sequence reads: CPGSARRDEYNEQFF. The CDR3 DNA reads TGTCCTGGGAGCGCACGCCGGGACGAATACAATGAGCAGTTCTTC.

The chain employs TRBV5-5 and TRBJ2-7; possible D gene TRBD1, 5 bases. Germline values: CDR1 SGHKS, CDR2 YYEKEE (reference sequence). Trimming removed 6 bases at V and 4 bases at J, with 11 bases between. CDR3 length: 12 amino acids. The CDR3 sequence: CASTLQGYEQYF. The DNA for the CDR3 is TGTGCCAGCACTCTCCAGGGTTACGAGCAGTACTTC.